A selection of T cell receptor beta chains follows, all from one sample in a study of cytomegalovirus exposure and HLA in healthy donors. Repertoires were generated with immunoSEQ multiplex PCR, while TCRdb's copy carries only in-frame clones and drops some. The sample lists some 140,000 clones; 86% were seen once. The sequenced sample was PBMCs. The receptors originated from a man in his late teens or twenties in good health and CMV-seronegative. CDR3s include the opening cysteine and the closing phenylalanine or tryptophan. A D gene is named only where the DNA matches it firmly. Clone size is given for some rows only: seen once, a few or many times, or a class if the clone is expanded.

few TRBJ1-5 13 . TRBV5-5 TGTGCCAGCAGTCTCTCTATCGATCAGCCCCAGCATTTT CASSLSIDQPQHF
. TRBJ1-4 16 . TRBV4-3 TGCGCCAGCAGCCAAGATCTTGGGGGCTTGGTTGAAAAACTGTTTTTT CASSQDLGGLVEKLFF
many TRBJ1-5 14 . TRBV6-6 TGTGCCAGCAGTCCTCCGGGGGTCAATCAGCCCCAGCATTTT CASSPPGVNQPQHF
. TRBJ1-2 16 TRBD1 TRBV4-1 TGCGCCAGCAGCCAAGAGGGGGGACAGAACTACTATGGCTACACCTTC CASSQEGGQNYYGYTF
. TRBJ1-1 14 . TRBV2 TGTGCCAGCAACACACCGGGACTTCACACTGAAGCTTTCTTT CASNTPGLHTEAFF
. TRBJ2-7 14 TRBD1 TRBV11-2 TGTGCCAGCAGCCCCCAACCCCAGGGGACAGAGGAGTACTTC CASSPQPQGTEEYF
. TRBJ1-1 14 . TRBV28 TGTGCCAGCAGTTTTGGGGGGGGTAACACTGAAGCTTTCTTT CASSFGGGNTEAFF
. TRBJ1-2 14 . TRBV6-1 TGTGCCAGCAGTGTGACAGGAGAGAGTGGTGGCTACACCTTC CASSVTGESGGYTF
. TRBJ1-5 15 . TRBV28 TGTGCCAGCAACCGGGGAGGGAGGGCGGATCAGCCCCAGCATTTT CASNRGGRADQPQHF
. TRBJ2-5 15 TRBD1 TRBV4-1 TGCGCCAGCAGCCAGCCTAGGGGGCCGCAAGAGACCCAGTACTTC CASSQPRGPQETQYF
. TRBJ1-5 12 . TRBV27 TGTGCCAGCAGTCTCACAGGGAAGGCCCAGCATTTT CASSLTGKAQHF
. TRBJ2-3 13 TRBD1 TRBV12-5 TGTGCTAGTGGTGCGGACAGGGCAGATACGCAGTATTTT CASGADRADTQYF
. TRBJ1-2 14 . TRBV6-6 TGTGCCAGCAGTTACTCGACAGGAAACTATGGCTACACCTTC CASSYSTGNYGYTF
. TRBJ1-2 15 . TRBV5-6 TGTGCCAGCAGCCGGTTTGTCGCAAAGAACTATGGCTACACCTTC CASSRFVAKNYGYTF
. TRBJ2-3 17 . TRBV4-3 TGCGCCAGCAGCCAAGATCCCCGGAGCTCGGTCACAGATACGCAGTATTTT CASSQDPRSSVTDTQYF
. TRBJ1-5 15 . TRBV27 TGTGCCAGCAGAACCCGGGGGGGGAGCAATCAGCCCCAGCATTTT CASRTRGGSNQPQHF
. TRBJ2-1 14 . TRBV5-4 TGTGCCAGCAGCTTGGACAGGGCCTACAATGAGCAGTTCTTC CASSLDRAYNEQFF
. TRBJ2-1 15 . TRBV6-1 TGTGCCAGCCAAGGTTCATCACAGGGTTTCTATGAGCAGTTCTTC CASQGSSQGFYEQFF
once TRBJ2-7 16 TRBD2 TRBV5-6 TGTGCCAGCAGCTTGGTAGGCTGGGGAGGGTACAACGAGCAGTACTTC CASSLVGWGGYNEQYF
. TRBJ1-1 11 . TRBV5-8 TGTGCCAGCGGAGGCTACACTGAAGCTTTCTTT CASGGYTEAFF
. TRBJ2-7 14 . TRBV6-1 TGTGCCAGCAGCCCTACAGGAGTCGTAGGCGAGCAGTACTTC CASSPTGVVGEQYF
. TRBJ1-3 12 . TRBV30 TGTGCACAGACCCAATCTGGAAACACCATATATTTT CAQTQSGNTIYF
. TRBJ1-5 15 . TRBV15 TGTGCCACCAGCAGAGATCGACGGGGTAGGCAGCCCCAGCATTTT CATSRDRRGRQPQHF
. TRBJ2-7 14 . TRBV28 TGTGCCATACAACAGGACCCGCTTTTATACGAGCAGTACTTC CAIQQDPLLYEQYF
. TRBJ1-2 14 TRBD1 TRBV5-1 TGCGCCAGCAGCCTAGAGGGGACAGGCTATGGCTACACCTTC CASSLEGTGYGYTF
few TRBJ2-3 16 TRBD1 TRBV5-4 TGTGCCAGCAGCCCGGGGACAGGTGTGTTGTCAGATACGCAGTATTTT CASSPGTGVLSDTQYF
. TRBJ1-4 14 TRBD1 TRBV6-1 TGTGCCAGCAACTGGAAGGGGGCGGATGAAAAACTGTTTTTT CASNWKGADEKLFF
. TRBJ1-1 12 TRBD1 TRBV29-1 TGCAGCGTCTCAGGGGGTATCACTGAAGCTTTCTTT CSVSGGITEAFF